This TCR beta chain stems from a study of cytomegalovirus exposure and HLA in healthy donors. With 60 Vbeta and 13 Jbeta primers, the PCR was carried out. Sequenced by immunoSEQ multiplex PCR; TCRdb stores in-frame clones only, minus some. There are 100,000 to 150,000 clones in the sample, with roughly 1.7% held by the top ten. A remark on this clone: The antigen remains unidentified.

General study findings and limits: Later analysis demonstrated an association between a missense DCLRE1C variant and TCR beta V- and J-gene trimming. With DRB1 most and HLA-C fewest, TCR association rates differed between HLA loci in a later analysis. Common viral pathogens seemed, in a later analysis, to connect with several of the most significant clusters. Some public TCRs appeared in many individuals, while most sequences were rare.

This TCR was recovered from a woman aged 40 to 50 in good health and CMV-seropositive. Sequencing used PBMCs.

Here the CDR3 reads CASSVVPVGEGRGSNEQFF. The CDR3 nucleotides read TGTGCCAGCAGCGTAGTACCGGTTGGGGAGGGGAGAGGTAGCAATGAGCAGTTCTTC. The chain links TRBV9 to TRBJ2-1; 7 bases agree with TRBD2. The CDR3 length is 19 residues. The V gene end was trimmed by 0 bases and the J gene end by 6 bases; junction bases not matched to a gene: 18. In germline, CDR1 is SGDLS, CDR2 YYNGEE.